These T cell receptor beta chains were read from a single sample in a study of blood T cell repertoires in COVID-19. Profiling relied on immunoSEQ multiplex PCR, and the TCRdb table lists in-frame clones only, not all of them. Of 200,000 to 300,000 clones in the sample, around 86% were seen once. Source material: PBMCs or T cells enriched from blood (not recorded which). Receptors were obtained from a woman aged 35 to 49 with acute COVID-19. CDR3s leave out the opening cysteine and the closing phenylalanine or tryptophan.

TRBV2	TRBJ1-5	ASSDPGFSNQPQH
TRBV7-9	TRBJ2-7	ASSLRDNSYEQY
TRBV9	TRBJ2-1	ASSVANRLADNEQF
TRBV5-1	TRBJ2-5	ASSLRQGQKTQY
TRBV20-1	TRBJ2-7	SASLAGRFYEQY
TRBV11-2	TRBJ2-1	ASSLEGLAGYNEQF
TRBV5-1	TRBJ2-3	ASSLAVKPTDTQY
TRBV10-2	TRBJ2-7	ASSVSSGSYEQY
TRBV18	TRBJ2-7	AARPSGNSYEQY
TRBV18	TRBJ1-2	ASSRSQQGPYSGYT
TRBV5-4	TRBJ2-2	ASSSQSLTGELF
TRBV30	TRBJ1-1	AWSGTGRAEAF
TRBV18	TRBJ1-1	ASSPPGTGTDAF
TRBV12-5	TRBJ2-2	ASGLGQGSTGELF
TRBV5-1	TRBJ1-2	ASSATGNYGYT
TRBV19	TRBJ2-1	ATSGTYNEQF
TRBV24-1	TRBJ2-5	ATSDLSGAETQY
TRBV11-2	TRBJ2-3	ASSLTGGATDTQY
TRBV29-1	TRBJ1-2	SEQTGYGYT
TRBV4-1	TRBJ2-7	ASSQEGLAGSYEQY
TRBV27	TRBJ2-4	ASTLNWGGRTKNIQY
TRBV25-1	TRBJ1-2	ASSGTGSGGYT
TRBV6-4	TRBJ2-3	ASSEASGSGADTQY
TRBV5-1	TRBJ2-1	ASSLALAEYNEQF
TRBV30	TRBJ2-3	AWIRGSSTDTQY
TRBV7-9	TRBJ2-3	ASSPVNVDTQY
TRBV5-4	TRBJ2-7	ASSLAQGAYEQY
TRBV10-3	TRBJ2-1	ATLEIAGGRNEQF
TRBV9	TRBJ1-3	ASSLQGSGNTIY
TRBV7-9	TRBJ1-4	ASSWDTGGDEKLF
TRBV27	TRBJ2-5	ASSEQVGVVETQY
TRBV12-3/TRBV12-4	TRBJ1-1	ASNNRGGTF
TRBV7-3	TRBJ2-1	ASSQTSGTYNEQF
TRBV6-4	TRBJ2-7	ASSDSHRTTGSQQY
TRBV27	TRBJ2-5	ASSFGTGRQETQY
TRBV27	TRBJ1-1	ASSASPGVGSAEAF
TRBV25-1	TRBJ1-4	ASRSTGGNEKLF
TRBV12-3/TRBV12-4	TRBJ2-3	ASSFPDRNTQY
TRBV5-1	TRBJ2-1	ASSEGLAGIGSEQF
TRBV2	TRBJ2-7	ASMSRDKPYEQY
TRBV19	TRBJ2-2	ASSKLGGSLTGELF
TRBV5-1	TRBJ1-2	ASSLATGGGGYT
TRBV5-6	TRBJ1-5	ASRHTGNRSQPQH
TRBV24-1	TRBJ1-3	ATPWANTIY
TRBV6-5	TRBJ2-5	ASHSGIETQY
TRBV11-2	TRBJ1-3	ASSLVGTGGNTIY
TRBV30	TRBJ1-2	AWNRQGGDGYT
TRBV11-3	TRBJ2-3	ASSISLTSTDTQY
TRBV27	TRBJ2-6	ASRPTMTGFLPGANVLT
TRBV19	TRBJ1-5	ASSITRGADYNQPQH
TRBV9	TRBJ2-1	ASSVGGGSHNEQF
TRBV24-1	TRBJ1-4	ATSGDSNEKLF